The clone carrying this T cell receptor (beta chain) was observed a single time. This sample is drawn from a study of blood T cell repertoires in COVID-19. Overall study context: COVID-19 samples, acute and convalescent, were from the United States, Italy and Spain. Sample material is recorded as cDNA or gDNA derived from T cells, B-cell-depleted T cells, or PBMCs.

The CDR3 loop spans 15 amino acids. Trimming pared 1 base from V and 0 bases from J, leaving 8 bases between. CDR1 and CDR2 from the germline V gene are SGHTS and YDEGEE. In the source study's methods: Using reference gene primer amplification, nucleated cell counts were estimated. TCRdb's copy holds only in-frame clones and misses some; the assay was immunoSEQ multiplex PCR. That table furnishes V, J and clone size, whereas the DNA furnished D and trimming. The data show about 170,000 clones, around 86% seen once. Sequenced sample: peripheral blood. The V call is TRBV5-8, the J call TRBJ1-3; D might be TRBD1 (5 bases). This clonotype was sampled from a woman older than 75 in a cohort sampled during active or convalescent COVID-19. As DNA, the CDR3 is TGTGCCAGCAGCTTGCGCGGGGGCTCTGGAAACACCATATATTTT. It encodes CASSLRGGSGNTIYF.